This T cell receptor (beta chain) was documented in a study of cytomegalovirus exposure and HLA in healthy donors. This CDR3 region has 16 residues. The germline gives CDR1 SGDLS, CDR2 YYNGEE. V was cut by 0 bases and J by 6 bases, with 17 bases left in between. Only a few counts were recorded for this clone. This PCR relied on a set of 60 Vbeta primers and 13 Jbeta primers. Profiling relied on immunoSEQ multiplex PCR, and the TCRdb table lists in-frame clones only, not all of them. The repertoire holds around 180,000 clones, with 84% as singletons. The specimen sequenced was PBMCs. The TCR comes from a boy between 10 and 17 years old in good health and CMV-seronegative. This sequence joins TRBV9 and TRBJ2-3; maybe TRBD1 (6 bases). This CDR3 is CASSVDGQGLMDTQYF. CDR3 bases: TGTGCCAGCAGCGTAGACGGGCAGGGGCTGATGGATACGCAGTATTTT.